The next 8 T cell receptor beta chains were all read from a single sample in a study of T cell changes during pregnancy in multiple sclerosis. Clones were sequenced by immunoSEQ multiplex PCR, and TCRdb holds only the in-frame ones, with some missing. The table has about 130,000 clones, around 97% seen once; the top ten hold around 0.4%. The input for sequencing was peripheral blood, taken after pregnancy. The receptor source for this set is a female donor with multiple sclerosis, enrolled in a pregnancy study.

The chain recombines TRBV19 with TRBJ1-1, with unresolved D. The CDR3 extends over 16 amino acids. Between the trimmed V and J ends, which lost 7 bases and 0 bases, there was a span of 18 bases. Germline V gene lookup returns CDR1 LNHDA and CDR2 SQIVND (reference sequence). In DNA form, the CDR3 reads TGTGCCAGTATAGCCGGGAACTCATTCTTGAACACTGAAGCTTTCTTT. Its protein is CASIAGNSFLNTEAFF.

This chain uses TRBV5-1 with TRBJ2-7; no reliable D call. The CDR3 runs to 13 residues. CDR1 SGHRS and CDR2 YFSETQ come from the germline V gene. Trimming took 0 bases from V and 2 from J, leaving 6 bases between them. This CDR3 reads CASSLVRTYEQYF. As DNA, the CDR3 is TGCGCCAGCAGCTTGGTCAGGACCTACGAGCAGTACTTC.

The gene calls are TRBV30 and TRBJ2-1; tentatively, D is TRBD2 (5 bases). The germline V and J ends were trimmed by 4 bases and 4 bases, with 17 bases remaining between them. CDR1 is GTSNPN, CDR2 SVGIG, per germline (reference sequence). This CDR3 is 15 amino acids long. The CDR3 nucleotides read TGTGCCTGGACCACTTCCGGGGTGCCATACAATGAGCAGTTCTTC. Encoded protein: CAWTTSGVPYNEQFF.

V usage is TRBV5-1 and J usage is TRBJ1-1; perhaps TRBD1 as D (5 bases). This CDR3 is 14 amino acids long. Germline V gives CDR1 SGHRS, CDR2 YFSETQ. V gave up 3 bases and J gave up 5 bases, with 14 bases separating them. This chain's CDR3 is CASSWVGGDTEAFF. The CDR3, as DNA: TGCGCCAGCAGCTGGGTGGGGGGGGATACTGAAGCTTTCTTT.

The chain is built from TRBV5-1 and TRBJ2-1, with 7 bases identical to TRBD1. The CDR3 totals 16 residues. V dropped 6 bases and J dropped 6; count of bases not matched to a gene: 15. The germline CDR1 and CDR2 sequences are SGHRS and YFSETQ. In DNA form, the CDR3 reads TGCGCCAGCAACCCCTTCGCAGGGACAGTCTCCAATGAGCAGTTCTTC. Protein product: CASNPFAGTVSNEQFF.

J is TRBJ2-3 and V is TRBV19; D is possibly TRBD2 (5 bases). The germline CDR1 and CDR2 sequences are LNHDA and SQIVND (reference sequence). The CDR3 spans 16 residues. V dropped 0 bases and J dropped 4 bases, with 14 bases sitting between them. In DNA form, the CDR3 reads TGTGCCAGTAGTATAGATCCCGGGATCTCCGCAGATACGCAGTATTTT. Residues: CASSIDPGISADTQYF.

The chain uses TRBV6-5 and TRBJ2-2; no clear D gene. Trimming cost V 2 bases and J 5 bases, with 6 bases left between them. There are 13 residues in the CDR3. The germline V gene encodes CDR1 MNHEY and CDR2 SVGAGI. CDR3 coding DNA: TGTGCCAGCAGTTACGGCAGTACCGGGGAGCTGTTTTTT. This sequence encodes CASSYGSTGELFF.

J is TRBJ1-2 and V is TRBV27, with no clear D. Trimming took 5 bases from V and 4 from J, leaving 11 bases between them. In germline, CDR1 is MNHEY, CDR2 SMNVEV (reference sequence). The CDR3 covers 13 residues. CDR3 coding DNA: TGTGCCAGCAGTGCGTCTACGGTCTATGGCTACACCTTC. Its protein is CASSASTVYGYTF.